This T cell receptor beta chain was profiled in a study of OX40 agonist ivuxolimab in advanced cancers. This CDR3 comprises 14 residues. Germline V gives CDR1 LNHDA, CDR2 SQIVND (reference sequence). The junction had 6 bases not matched to a gene; V was cut back by 5 bases and J by 4 bases. Using immunoSEQ multiplex PCR, the repertoire was profiled, and TCRdb retains in-frame clones only, with some absent. The table has some 80,000 clones, about 93% seen once. Material: CD4+ or CD8+ T cells sorted from blood, obtained in a trial of the OX40 agonist ivuxolimab. This sequence originates from an adult with an advanced solid tumor such as melanoma, head and neck, liver or kidney cancer. This chain links TRBV19 with TRBJ2-7; 9 positions match TRBD1. For the CDR3, the DNA is TGTGCCAGTAGTGTCCCGGGACAGGGATACGAGCAGTACTTC. Protein: CASSVPGQGYEQYF.